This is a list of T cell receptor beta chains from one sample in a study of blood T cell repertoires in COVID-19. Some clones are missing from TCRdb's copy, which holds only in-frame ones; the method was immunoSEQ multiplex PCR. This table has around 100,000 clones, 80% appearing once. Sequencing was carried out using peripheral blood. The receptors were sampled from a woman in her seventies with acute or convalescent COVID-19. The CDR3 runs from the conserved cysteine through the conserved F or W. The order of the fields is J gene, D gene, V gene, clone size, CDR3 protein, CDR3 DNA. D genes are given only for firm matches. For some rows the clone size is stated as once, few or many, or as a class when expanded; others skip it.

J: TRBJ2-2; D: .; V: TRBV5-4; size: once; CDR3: CASSSGLGAGDTGELFF; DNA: TGTGCCAGCAGCTCCGGATTGGGGGCCGGTGACACCGGGGAGCTGTTTTTT
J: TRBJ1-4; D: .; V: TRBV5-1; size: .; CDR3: CASSRDGSEKLFF; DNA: TGCGCCAGCAGCCGCGACGGGAGTGAAAAACTGTTTTTT
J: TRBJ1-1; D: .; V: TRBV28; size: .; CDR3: CASSFRVVGTEAFF; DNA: TGTGCCAGCAGTTTCAGGGTCGTGGGGACTGAAGCTTTCTTT
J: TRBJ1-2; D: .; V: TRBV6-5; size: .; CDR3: CASSYGSGGGYTF; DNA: TGTGCCAGCAGTTACGGGTCGGGGGGTGGCTACACCTTC
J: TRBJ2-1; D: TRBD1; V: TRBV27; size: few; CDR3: CASRSGQGSYNEQFF; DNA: TGTGCCAGCAGGTCAGGACAGGGCTCCTACAATGAGCAGTTCTTC
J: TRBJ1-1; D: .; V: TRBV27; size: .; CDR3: CASSPRRNTEAFF; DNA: TGTGCCAGCAGTCCGCGAAGGAACACTGAAGCTTTCTTT
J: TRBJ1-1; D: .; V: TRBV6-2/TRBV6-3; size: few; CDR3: CASSQKNTEAFF; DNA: TGTGCCAGCAGTCAAAAGAACACTGAAGCTTTCTTT
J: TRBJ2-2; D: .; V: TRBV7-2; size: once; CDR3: CASSPLQTTGELFF; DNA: TGTGCCAGCAGCCCGCTACAGACGACCGGGGAGCTGTTTTTT
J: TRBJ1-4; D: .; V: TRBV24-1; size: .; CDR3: CATSDPRTATNEKLFF; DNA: TGTGCCACCAGTGATCCTCGGACAGCAACTAATGAAAAACTGTTTTTT
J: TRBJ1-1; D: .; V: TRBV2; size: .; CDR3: CASSPNTEAFF; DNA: TGTGCCAGCAGCCCAAACACTGAAGCTTTCTTT
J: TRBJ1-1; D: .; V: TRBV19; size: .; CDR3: CASSIQGSNTEAFF; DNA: TGTGCCAGTAGTATCCAGGGATCGAACACTGAAGCTTTCTTT
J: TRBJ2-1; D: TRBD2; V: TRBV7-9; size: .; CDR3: CASSRPLAGGPHEQFF; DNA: TGTGCCAGCAGCCGACCACTAGCGGGGGGGCCCCATGAGCAGTTCTTC
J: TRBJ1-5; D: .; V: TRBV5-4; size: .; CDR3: CASSDQGNQPQHF; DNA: TGTGCCAGCAGCGACCAGGGGAATCAGCCCCAGCATTTT
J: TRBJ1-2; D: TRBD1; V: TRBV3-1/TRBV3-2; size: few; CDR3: CASSLTGEGYTF; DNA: TGTGCCAGCAGCCTAACAGGGGAAGGCTACACCTTC
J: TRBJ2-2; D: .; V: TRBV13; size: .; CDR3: CASSPLRSTGELFF; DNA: TGTGCCAGCAGCCCCCTCCGTAGCACCGGGGAGCTGTTTTTT
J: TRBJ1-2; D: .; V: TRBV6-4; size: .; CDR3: CASSAYLSTGTMYGYTF; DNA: TGTGCCAGCAGTGCCTACCTTTCCACCGGGACTATGTATGGCTACACCTTC
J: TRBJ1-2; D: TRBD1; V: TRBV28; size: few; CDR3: CASSPPDRGRDGYTF; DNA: TGTGCCAGCAGCCCTCCGGACAGGGGGCGGGATGGCTACACCTTC
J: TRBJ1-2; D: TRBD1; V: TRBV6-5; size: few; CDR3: CATVLRQGGSGGYTF; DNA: TGTGCCACCGTCTTGAGACAGGGGGGCTCTGGCGGCTACACCTTC
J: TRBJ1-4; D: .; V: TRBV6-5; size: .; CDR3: CASSYSSPTDNEKLFF; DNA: TGTGCCAGCAGTTACTCCTCCCCGACAGATAATGAAAAACTGTTTTTT
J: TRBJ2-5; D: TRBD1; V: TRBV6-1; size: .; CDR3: CASSVTDRGGEETQYF; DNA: TGTGCCAGCAGTGTTACAGACAGGGGTGGGGAGGAGACCCAGTACTTC
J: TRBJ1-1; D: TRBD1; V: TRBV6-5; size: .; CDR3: CASSYWRQGGEAFF; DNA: TGTGCCAGCAGTTACTGGAGACAGGGTGGTGAAGCTTTCTTT
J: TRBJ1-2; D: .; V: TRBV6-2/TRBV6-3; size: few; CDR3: CASSYSAGTYGYTF; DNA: TGTGCCAGCAGTTACTCAGCGGGCACCTATGGCTACACCTTC
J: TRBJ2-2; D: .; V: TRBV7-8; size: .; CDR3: CASRRGQGTGELFF; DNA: TGTGCCAGCAGGCGTGGGCAGGGCACCGGGGAGCTGTTTTTT
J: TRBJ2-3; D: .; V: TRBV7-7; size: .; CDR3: CASSLLLVTDTQYF; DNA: TGTGCCAGCAGCTTACTACTGGTAACAGATACGCAGTATTTT
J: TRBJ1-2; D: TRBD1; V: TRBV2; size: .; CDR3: CASTPDRGRGYTF; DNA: TGTGCCAGCACCCCGGACAGGGGGCGCGGCTACACCTTC
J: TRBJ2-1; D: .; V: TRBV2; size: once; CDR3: CASSPLNEQFF; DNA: TGTGCCAGCAGCCCCTTGAATGAGCAGTTCTTC
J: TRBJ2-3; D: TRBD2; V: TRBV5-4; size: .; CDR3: CASSSRTSGGTDTQYF; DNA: TGTGCCAGCAGCTCCCGGACTAGCGGGGGCACAGATACGCAGTATTTT
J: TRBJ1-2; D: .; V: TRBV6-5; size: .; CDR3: CATQETGSYGYTF; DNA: TGTGCCACTCAGGAAACAGGGAGCTATGGCTACACCTTC
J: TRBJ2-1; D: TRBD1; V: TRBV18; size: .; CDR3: CASSPAGQGAGSEQFF; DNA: TGTGCCAGCTCACCAGCGGGACAGGGGGCGGGCAGTGAGCAGTTCTTC
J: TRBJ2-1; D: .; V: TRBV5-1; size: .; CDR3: CASSFRQSFNGFNEQFF; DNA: TGCGCCAGCAGCTTTAGACAGTCGTTTAATGGTTTCAATGAGCAGTTCTTC
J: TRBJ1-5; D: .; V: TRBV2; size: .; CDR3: CASSVGIGEQPQHF; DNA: TGTGCCAGCAGTGTGGGGATTGGGGAGCAGCCCCAGCATTTT
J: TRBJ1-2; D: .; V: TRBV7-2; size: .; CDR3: CASSPAARGTGGYTF; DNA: TGTGCCAGCAGCCCCGCAGCCAGGGGTACTGGTGGCTACACCTTC
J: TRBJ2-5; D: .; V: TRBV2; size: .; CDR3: CASRKGEMRETQYF; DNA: TGTGCCAGCAGGAAGGGGGAAATGAGAGAGACCCAGTACTTC
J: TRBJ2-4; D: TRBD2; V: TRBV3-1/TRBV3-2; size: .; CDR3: CASSQLAGLGGDIQYF; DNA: TGTGCCAGCAGCCAATTGGCTGGACTGGGGGGGGACATTCAGTACTTC
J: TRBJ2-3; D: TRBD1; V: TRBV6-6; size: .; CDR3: CASSYQTGVATDTQYF; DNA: TGTGCCAGCAGTTACCAGACAGGGGTAGCCACAGATACGCAGTATTTT
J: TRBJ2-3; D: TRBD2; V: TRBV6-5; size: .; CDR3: CASSLRGGVDTQYF; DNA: TGTGCCAGCAGTCTACGGGGGGGCGTGGATACGCAGTATTTT
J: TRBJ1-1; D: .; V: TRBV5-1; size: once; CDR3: CASTRAGGTEAFF; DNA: TGCGCCAGCACCCGAGCGGGGGGCACTGAAGCTTTCTTT
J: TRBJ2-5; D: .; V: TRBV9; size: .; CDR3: CASSVASEIQETQYF; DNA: TGTGCCAGCAGCGTAGCTAGCGAGATCCAAGAGACCCAGTACTTC
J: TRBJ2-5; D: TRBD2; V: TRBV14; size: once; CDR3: CASSQRLLAGGQETQYF; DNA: TGTGCCAGCAGCCAAAGGCTCCTAGCGGGGGGGCAAGAGACCCAGTACTTC
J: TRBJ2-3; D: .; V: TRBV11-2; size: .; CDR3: CASSLPSKDTQYF; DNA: TGTGCCAGCAGCTTACCAAGCAAAGATACGCAGTATTTT
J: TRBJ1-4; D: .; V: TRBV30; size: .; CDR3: CAWSVDEKLFF; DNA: TGTGCCTGGAGTGTCGATGAAAAACTGTTTTTT
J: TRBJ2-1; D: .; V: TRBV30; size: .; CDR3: CAWSRSAGPYNEQFF; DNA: TGTGCCTGGAGCCGGTCGGCGGGGCCCTACAATGAGCAGTTCTTC
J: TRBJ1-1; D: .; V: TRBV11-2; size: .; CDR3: CASSLVQGTTEAFF; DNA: TGTGCCAGCAGCTTAGTCCAGGGAACCACTGAAGCTTTCTTT
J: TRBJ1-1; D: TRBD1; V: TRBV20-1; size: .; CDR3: CSASPPGQTNTEAFF; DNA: TGCAGTGCTAGTCCCCCGGGACAGACGAACACTGAAGCTTTCTTT
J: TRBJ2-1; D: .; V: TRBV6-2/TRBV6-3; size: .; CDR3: CASSSRLGNEQFF; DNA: TGTGCCAGCAGTTCCAGGTTGGGCAATGAGCAGTTCTTC
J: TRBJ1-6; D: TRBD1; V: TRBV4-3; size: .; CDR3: CASSQEAWGQSFSPLHF; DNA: TGCGCCAGCAGCCAAGAGGCCTGGGGACAGTCGTTTTCACCCCTCCACTTT
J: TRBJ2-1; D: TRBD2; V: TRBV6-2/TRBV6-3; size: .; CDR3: CASSYRLAGGPNEQFF; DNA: TGTGCCAGCAGTTACCGGTTAGCGGGGGGCCCAAATGAGCAGTTCTTC
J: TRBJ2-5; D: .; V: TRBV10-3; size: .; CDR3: CAISESGGKETQYF; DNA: TGTGCCATCAGTGAGTCCGGAGGTAAAGAGACCCAGTACTTC
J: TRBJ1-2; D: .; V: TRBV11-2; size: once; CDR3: CASSLDQAYGYTF; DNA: TGTGCCAGCAGCTTAGACCAGGCGTATGGCTACACCTTC
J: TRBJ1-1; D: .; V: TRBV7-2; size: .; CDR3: CASSFGEDTEAFF; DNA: TGTGCCAGCAGCTTTGGCGAGGACACTGAAGCTTTCTTT
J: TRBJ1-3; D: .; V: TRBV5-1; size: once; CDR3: CASSLGFGSGNTIYF; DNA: TGCGCCAGCAGCTTGGGCTTCGGCTCTGGAAACACCATATATTTT
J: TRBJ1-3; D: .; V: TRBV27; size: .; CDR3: CASSLGSGPAGGNTIYF; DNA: TGTGCCAGCAGTTTAGGGTCAGGGCCAGCCGGGGGAAACACCATATATTTT
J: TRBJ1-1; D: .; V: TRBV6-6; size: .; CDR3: CASSYGAGEAFF; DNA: TGTGCCAGCAGTTACGGGGCAGGCGAAGCTTTCTTT
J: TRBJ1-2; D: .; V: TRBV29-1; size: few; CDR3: CSVPSIQAYGYTF; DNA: TGCAGCGTGCCCTCTATCCAGGCCTATGGCTACACCTTC